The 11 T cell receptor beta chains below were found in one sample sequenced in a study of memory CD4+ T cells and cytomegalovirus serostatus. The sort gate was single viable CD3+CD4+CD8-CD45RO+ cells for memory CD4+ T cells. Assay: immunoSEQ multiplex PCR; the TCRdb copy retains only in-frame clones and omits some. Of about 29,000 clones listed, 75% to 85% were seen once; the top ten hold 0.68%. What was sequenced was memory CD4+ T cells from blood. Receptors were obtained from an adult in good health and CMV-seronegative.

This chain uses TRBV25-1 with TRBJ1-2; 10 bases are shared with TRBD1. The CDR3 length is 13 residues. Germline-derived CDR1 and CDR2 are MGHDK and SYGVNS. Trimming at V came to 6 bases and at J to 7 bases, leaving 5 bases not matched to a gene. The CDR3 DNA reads TGTGCCAGCAGAGACAGGGGGCGGGGTGGCTACACCTTC. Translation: CASRDRGRGGYTF.

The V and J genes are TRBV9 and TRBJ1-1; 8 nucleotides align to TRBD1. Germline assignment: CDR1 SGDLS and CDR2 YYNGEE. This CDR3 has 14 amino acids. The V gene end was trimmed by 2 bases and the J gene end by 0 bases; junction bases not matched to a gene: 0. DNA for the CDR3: TGTGCCAGCAGCGTGGGACAGGTGAACACTGAAGCTTTCTTT. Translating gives CASSVGQVNTEAFF.

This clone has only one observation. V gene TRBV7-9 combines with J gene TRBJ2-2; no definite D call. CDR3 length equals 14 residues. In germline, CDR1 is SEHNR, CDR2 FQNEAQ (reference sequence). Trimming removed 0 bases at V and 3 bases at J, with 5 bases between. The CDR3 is CASSLAAYTGELFF. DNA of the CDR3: TGTGCCAGCAGCTTAGCCGCATACACCGGGGAGCTGTTTTTT. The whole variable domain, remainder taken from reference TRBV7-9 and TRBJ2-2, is DTGVSQNPRHKITKRGQNVTFRCDPISEHNRLYWYRQTLGQGPEFLTYFQNEAQLEKSRLLSDRFSAERPKGSFSTLEIQRTEQGDSAMYLCASSLAAYTGELFFGEGSRLTVL.

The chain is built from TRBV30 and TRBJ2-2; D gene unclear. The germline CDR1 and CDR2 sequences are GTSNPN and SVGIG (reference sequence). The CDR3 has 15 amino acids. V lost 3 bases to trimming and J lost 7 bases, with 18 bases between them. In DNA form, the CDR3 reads TGTGCCTGGAGCGACGTATTTAATGATAACGGGGAGCTGTTTTTT. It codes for CAWSDVFNDNGELFF. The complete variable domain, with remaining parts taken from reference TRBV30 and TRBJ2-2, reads SQTIHQWPATLVQPVGSPLSLECTVEGTSNPNLYWYRQAAGRGLQLLFYSVGIGQISSEVPQNLSASRPQDRQFILSSKKLLLSDSGFYLCAWSDVFNDNGELFFGEGSRLTVL.

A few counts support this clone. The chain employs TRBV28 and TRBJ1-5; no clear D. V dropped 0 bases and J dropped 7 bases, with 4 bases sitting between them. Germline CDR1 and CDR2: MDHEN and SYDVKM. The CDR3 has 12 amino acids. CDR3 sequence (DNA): TGTGCCAGCAGTTTATGGCCACAGCCCCAGCATTTT. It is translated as CASSLWPQPQHF.

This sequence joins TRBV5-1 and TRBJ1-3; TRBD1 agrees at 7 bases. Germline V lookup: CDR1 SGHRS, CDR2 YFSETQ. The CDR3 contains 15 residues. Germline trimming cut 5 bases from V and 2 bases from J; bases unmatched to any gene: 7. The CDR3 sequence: CASRLDRVAGNTIYF. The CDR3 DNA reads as TGCGCCAGCAGACTCGACAGGGTAGCTGGAAACACCATATATTTT.

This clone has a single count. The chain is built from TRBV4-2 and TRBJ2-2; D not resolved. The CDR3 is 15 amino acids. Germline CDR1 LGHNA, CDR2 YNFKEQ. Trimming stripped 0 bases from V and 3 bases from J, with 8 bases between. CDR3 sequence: CASSQETAYTGELFF. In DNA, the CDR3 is TGTGCCAGCAGCCAAGAGACCGCGTACACCGGGGAGCTGTTTTTT.

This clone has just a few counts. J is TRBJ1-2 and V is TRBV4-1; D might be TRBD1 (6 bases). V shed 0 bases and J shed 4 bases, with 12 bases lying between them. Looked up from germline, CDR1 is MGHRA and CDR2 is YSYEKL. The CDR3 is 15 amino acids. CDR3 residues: CASSQEFGGGYGYTF. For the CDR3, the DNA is TGCGCCAGCAGCCAAGAATTCGGGGGCGGCTATGGCTACACCTTC.

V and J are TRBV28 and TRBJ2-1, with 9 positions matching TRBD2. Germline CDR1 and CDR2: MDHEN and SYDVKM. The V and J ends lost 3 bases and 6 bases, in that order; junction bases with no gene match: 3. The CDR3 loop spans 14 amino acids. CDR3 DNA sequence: TGTGCCAGCAGTTTGAGGCGGGGGGGCAATGAGCAGTTCTTC. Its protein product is CASSLRRGGNEQFF.

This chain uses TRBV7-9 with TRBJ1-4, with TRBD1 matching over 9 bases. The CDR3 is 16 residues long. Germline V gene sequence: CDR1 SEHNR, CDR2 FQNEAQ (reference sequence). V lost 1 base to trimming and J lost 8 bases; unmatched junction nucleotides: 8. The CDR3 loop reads CASSLDPGQGGEKLFF. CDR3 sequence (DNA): TGTGCCAGCAGCTTAGATCCGGGACAGGGTGGGGAAAAACTGTTTTTT.

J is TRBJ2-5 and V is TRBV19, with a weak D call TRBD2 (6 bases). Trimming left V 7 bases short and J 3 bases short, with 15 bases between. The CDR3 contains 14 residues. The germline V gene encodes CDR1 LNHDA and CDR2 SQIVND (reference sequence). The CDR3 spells CASTNGGSEETQYF. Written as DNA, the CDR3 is TGTGCCAGTACCAATGGGGGGTCCGAAGAGACCCAGTACTTC.